This TCR beta chain was retrieved from a study of T cell clusters in autoimmune cytopenias. Study observations and caveats: TRB repertoire shifts in secondary cytopenia and chronic lymphocytic leukemia mostly reflected lymphoma, not autoimmunity. Healthy donors had almost three-fold more exclusive TRB clusters than active autoimmune hepatitis patients.

This clonotype is classed as large by frequency. The antigen is not known. One tube held mixed TRB-A and TRB-B primer pools for touch-down PCR. No DNA is given; TCRdb re-called the multiplex PCR reads and lists each CDR3 protein once. Its listing shows 500 to 800 distinct CDR3 sequences. TRB amplification used approximately 250 ng of peripheral blood genomic DNA. In germline, CDR1 is MNHEY, CDR2 SMNVEV (reference sequence). This CDR3 region has 14 residues. This sample also belongs to another study, concerning T cell repertoires in aging, cancer and after chemotherapy. That work contributes: In cancer patients, declining TCR diversity with age involved lost richness and lost evenness. No conclusions about immunological memory after chemotherapy can be drawn from the repertoire data.

The clonotype comes from a human donor with an autoimmune cytopenia or autoimmune hepatitis (not recorded which). Sequencing input: peripheral blood. The chain recombines TRBV27 with TRBJ2-7; TCRdb's assignment of TRBD1 cannot be checked, as there is no DNA. The CDR3 protein is CASTGQGAAYEQYF.